Sequencing of this TCR beta chain was carried out in a study of T cell changes during pregnancy in multiple sclerosis. V was shortened by 5 bases and J by 4 bases, with 12 bases between the two germline ends. Per germline, CDR1 SGHNT and CDR2 YYREEE (reference sequence). The length of the CDR3 is 13 residues. Sequencing was performed with immunoSEQ multiplex PCR; in TCRdb, only in-frame clones are kept and a portion is missing. The sample has some 94,000 clones; about 91% are singletons. This rearrangement joins TRBV5-4 to TRBJ1-2; TRBD1 might be the D (5 bases). The TCR originated in a female donor in good health, enrolled as a control in a pregnancy study. The sequenced sample was peripheral blood, obtained in the first trimester of pregnancy. The CDR3 protein is CASRWGDGYGYTF. The CDR3 DNA reads as TGTGCCAGCAGATGGGGGGACGGCTATGGCTACACCTTC.